These 23 T cell receptor beta chains share one sample of origin, sequenced in a study of shared clonotypes between healthy human individuals. The data were produced by immunoSEQ multiplex PCR, yet TCRdb's version contains in-frame clones alone and is incomplete. The sample records some 490,000 clones, approximately 78% being singletons. The sample consisted of PBMCs. These receptor sequences come from a woman between 40 and 50 years old in good health. Some clones in this sample may be carry-over from other donors' samples.

Note on this clone: This specimen includes other DNA sequences encoding the same CDR3. The rearrangement links TRBV25-1 to TRBJ2-7; D unclear. Germline V gene lookup returns CDR1 MGHDK and CDR2 SYGVNS. This CDR3 is built from 12 residues. Trimming took 0 bases from V and 4 from J, leaving 4 bases between them. The CDR3 DNA follows: TGTGCCAGCAGTGAATATGAGTACGAGCAGTACTTC. Protein: CASSEYEYEQYF.

The V call is TRBV4-1, the J call TRBJ2-7, with 9 positions matching TRBD1. The V gene's germline CDR1 is MGHRA and CDR2 YSYEKL. The CDR3 contains 18 residues. V gave up 0 bases and J gave up 4 bases; unmatched junction bases: 13. The CDR3 DNA reads as TGCGCCAGCAGCCAAGAATGGGGGCCAGGACAGGGGACGTACGAGCAGTACTTC. Its protein is CASSQEWGPGQGTYEQYF.

A note on this clone: The sample carries other DNA sequences with the same CDR3. The chain has TRBV11-2 and TRBJ2-7, with 8 bases matching TRBD1. The CDR3 extends over 12 amino acids. After removal of 5 bases from V and 4 bases from J, the junction contained 1 base not matched to a gene. Germline V lookup: CDR1 SGHAT, CDR2 FQNNGV. The CDR3 is CASSRQGYEQYF. DNA for the CDR3: TGTGCCAGCAGCCGACAGGGGTACGAGCAGTACTTC.

CDR3 sequence: CASSFPGLEDNEQYF. DNA for the CDR3: TGTGCCAGCAGCTTCCCGGGACTAGAAGATAACGAGCAGTACTTC. V usage is TRBV7-9 and J usage is TRBJ2-7; 8 bases match TRBD2. The ends lost 3 bases at V and 5 bases at J; junction bases unmatched: 9. Germline V CDR1 and CDR2: SEHNR, FQNEAQ (reference sequence). The CDR3 contains 15 residues.

With regard to this clone: With only one base between it and a far larger clone, this is likely a read error. The chain uses TRBV5-1 and TRBJ2-6, with D possibly TRBD1 on 5 matching bases. Germline CDR1 reads SGHRS; CDR2 reads YFSETQ. The CDR3 runs to 13 residues. The CDR3: CASSTSGANALTF. The CDR3 coding sequence is TGCGCCAGCAGCACCTCTGGGGCCAACGCCCTGACTTTC. Full variable domain (missing parts from reference TRBV5-1 and TRBJ2-6): KAGVTQTPRYLIKTRGQQVTLSCSPISGHRSVSWYQQTPGQGLQFLFEYFSETQRNKGNFPGRFSGRQFSNSRSEMNVSTLELGDSALYLCASSTSGANALTFGAGSRLTVL.

The chain couples TRBV9 to TRBJ2-7; D not certain. This CDR3 is 15 amino acids long. Per the germline V gene, CDR1 is SGDLS and CDR2 is YYNGEE. V was pared by 3 bases and J by 2 bases, with 15 bases between. The CDR3 loop is CASSAGPKSPYEQYF. The CDR3 DNA reads TGTGCCAGCAGCGCCGGGCCAAAGAGTCCCTACGAGCAGTACTTC.

This chain connects TRBV9 to TRBJ2-7; D not resolved. CDR1 is SGDLS and CDR2 is YYNGEE in the germline V gene. The CDR3 is 16 residues long. V was clipped by 0 bases and J by 0 bases, with 13 bases between them. Here the CDR3 reads CASSVGVDPRSYEQYF. The CDR3 nucleotides are TGTGCCAGCAGCGTAGGGGTCGACCCGCGCTCCTACGAGCAGTACTTC.

The J gene is TRBJ2-7, the V gene TRBV15; D possibly matches TRBD1 or TRBD2 (6 bases each). With 0 bases removed from V and 3 bases from J, the gap between germline ends came to 12 bases. The germline V gene encodes CDR1 LNHNV and CDR2 YYDKDF (reference sequence). This CDR3 has 15 amino acids. The chain's CDR3 is CATSRDPGALYEQYF. DNA of the CDR3: TGTGCCACCAGCAGAGATCCGGGGGCCCTCTACGAGCAGTACTTC.

This clone came up a few times. The chain links TRBV5-4 to TRBJ2-3; 7 bases match TRBD1. Germline lookup yields CDR1 SGHNT and CDR2 YYREEE (reference sequence). Germline trimming cut 0 bases from V and 2 bases from J; bases unmatched to any gene: 3. This CDR3 is 15 amino acids long. The CDR3 nucleotides read TGTGCCAGCAGCTTGGAGGGACAGTCCACAGATACGCAGTATTTT. It codes for CASSLEGQSTDTQYF.

The J gene is TRBJ2-7, the V gene TRBV18, with a possible D match to TRBD1 (5 bases). Germline lookup yields CDR1 KGHSH and CDR2 LQKENI. This CDR3 has 14 residues. V lost 2 bases, J lost 2 bases, and 10 bases lay in between. DNA of the CDR3: TGTGCCAGCTCACCAAGGGGCAGTCCCTACGAGCAGTACTTC. Translation gives CASSPRGSPYEQYF.

This clone has at least ten counts. The CDR3 loop is CASSLMGGRGNTIYF. CDR3 in DNA: TGTGCCAGCAGCTTGATGGGGGGGCGCGGAAACACCATATATTTT. V is TRBV5-4 and J is TRBJ1-3, with a possible D match to TRBD1 (6 bases). The CDR3 runs to 15 residues. Germline CDR1 reads SGHNT; CDR2 reads YYREEE (reference sequence). Trimming removed 1 base at V and 4 bases at J, with 12 bases between. Based on the CDR3 plus reference TRBV5-4 and TRBJ1-3, the full variable domain is ETGVTQSPTHLIKTRGQQVTLRCSSQSGHNTVSWYQQALGQGPQFIFQYYREEENGRGNFPPRFSGLQFPNYSSELNVNALELDDSALYLCASSLMGGRGNTIYFGEGSWLTVV.

This clone was seen a handful of times. The rearrangement links TRBV15 to TRBJ1-5; 8 bases are shared with TRBD1. The CDR3 has 15 residues. The V and J ends lost 5 bases and 0 bases, in that order; junction bases with no gene match: 3. Per the germline V gene, CDR1 is LNHNV and CDR2 is YYDKDF (reference sequence). The CDR3 reads CATSVDRGSNQPQHF. CDR3 bases: TGTGCCACCAGCGTCGACAGGGGTAGCAATCAGCCCCAGCATTTT.

The chain recombines TRBV27 with TRBJ2-2; 10 bases align to TRBD2. The trim removed 6 bases at V and 4 bases at J, leaving 11 bases unmatched. Germline CDR1 is MNHEY and CDR2 is SMNVEV (reference sequence). The CDR3 extends over 17 amino acids. The DNA of the CDR3 is TGTGCCAGCAGGACCCGAGAGCGGGAGGGGGGCACCGGGGAGCTGTTTTTT. Its protein product is CASRTREREGGTGELFF.

The chain couples TRBV29-1 to TRBJ1-5, with 8 positions matching TRBD1. With 6 bases clipped from V and 6 bases from J, the junction kept 10 bases outside the gene matches. The CDR3 is 14 residues long. Per the germline V gene, CDR1 is SQVTM and CDR2 is ANQGSEA. The CDR3 DNA sequence: TGCAGCGTCGCCACAGGGGGTCGGAGTCAGCCCCAGCATTTT. Protein product: CSVATGGRSQPQHF.

Worth noting for this clone: Given a much more abundant clone one base away, this may be a read error. CDR3 nucleotides: TGTGCCTGGAGTGACGCCCACAGGGGTTCTAACTATGGCTACACCTTC. This codes for CAWSDAHRGSNYGYTF. V usage is TRBV30 and J usage is TRBJ1-2; the match to TRBD1 covers 7 bases. The CDR3 is 16 amino acids. Germline V CDR1 and CDR2: GTSNPN, SVGIG (reference sequence). V trimming: 1 base; J trimming: 0 bases; junction bases outside the gene matches: 8.

The table lists this clone with a few counts. The chain recombines TRBV4-1 with TRBJ1-1, with 7 bases identical to TRBD1. The J segment lost 4 bases and the V segment lost 7 bases, leaving 9 bases of the junction unmatched. This CDR3 has 14 residues. From germline, CDR1 is MGHRA and CDR2 YSYEKL. CDR3 region: CASTPDRAATEAFF. The CDR3 DNA follows: TGCGCCAGCACCCCAGACAGGGCGGCCACTGAAGCTTTCTTT.

The chain couples TRBV4-1 to TRBJ1-5; D unclear. The germline V gene has CDR1 MGHRA and CDR2 YSYEKL. This CDR3 spans 13 amino acids. V dropped 4 bases and J dropped 8 bases, with 12 bases sitting between them. The CDR3 here is CASSRGAGEPQHF. The CDR3 nucleotides are TGCGCCAGCAGCCGAGGTGCGGGTGAGCCCCAGCATTTT.

This chain connects TRBV5-1 to TRBJ2-7, with D unclear. The V end lost 4 bases, the J end lost 3 bases, and 8 bases lay between the germline ends. This CDR3 is 12 amino acids long. Germline assignment: CDR1 SGHRS and CDR2 YFSETQ. In nucleotides, the CDR3 is TGCGCCAGCAGCCCACCCGGCTACGAGCAGTACTTC. This codes for CASSPPGYEQYF.

CDR3 coding DNA: TGTGCCAGCAGCCAGGGGGGGACTAGCGACTTCGAGCAGTACTTC. Amino acids: CASSQGGTSDFEQYF. The genes are TRBV7-8 and TRBJ2-7, with TRBD2 matching 10 bases. J was trimmed by 6 bases and V by 5 bases; bases with no gene match: 10. The CDR3 extends over 15 amino acids. The germline V gene encodes CDR1 SGHVS and CDR2 FQNEAQ.

The V call is TRBV11-2, the J call TRBJ2-3, with 9 bases fitting TRBD2. V gave up 1 base and J gave up 4 bases; unmatched junction bases: 3. This CDR3 spans 15 amino acids. The germline V gene has CDR1 SGHAT and CDR2 FQNNGV. The CDR3 nucleotides are TGTGCCAGCAGCTTAGGGCTAGCGGGACCAGATACGCAGTATTTT. Protein sequence: CASSLGLAGPDTQYF.

This clone was seen just once. V is TRBV28 and J is TRBJ2-3, with D possibly called TRBD1 or TRBD2 (5 bases each). CDR3 length: 14 amino acids. V was clipped by 7 bases and J by 1 base, with 12 bases between them. Germline values: CDR1 MDHEN, CDR2 SYDVKM. The CDR3 bases are TGTGCCAGCACCTCTAGAGGGGGCACAGATACGCAGTATTTT. Translation: CASTSRGGTDTQYF. The complete variable domain, with remaining parts taken from reference TRBV28 and TRBJ2-3, reads DVKVTQSSRYLVKRTGEKVFLECVQDMDHENMFWYRQDPGLGLRLIYFSYDVKMKEKGDIPEGYSVSREKKERFSLILESASTNQTSMYLCASTSRGGTDTQYFGPGTRLTVL.

The chain recombines TRBV5-4 with TRBJ1-3; 10 nucleotides align to TRBD1. Germline V gene lookup returns CDR1 SGHNT and CDR2 YYREEE (reference sequence). Unmatched junction bases numbered 12, after V lost 7 bases and J lost 14 bases. The CDR3 has 13 amino acids. The CDR3 coding sequence is TGTGCCAGCGGGACAGGGGCCGGCACGTCTCTATATTTT. It is translated as CASGTGAGTSLYF.

This chain links TRBV28 with TRBJ1-2; D gene unclear. Germline values: CDR1 MDHEN, CDR2 SYDVKM. V was shortened by 5 bases and J by 14 bases, with 24 bases between the two germline ends. The CDR3 is 14 amino acids. CDR3 sequence reads: CASSPYSGSRPRTF. The CDR3 DNA follows: TGTGCCAGCAGTCCGTACTCCGGGTCCAGGCCACGAACCTTC.